This T cell receptor (beta chain) was identified in a study of blood T cell repertoires in COVID-19. Study summary: T cells, B-cell-depleted T cells, or PBMCs supplied cDNA or gDNA.

Germline CDR1 reads SNHLY; CDR2 reads FYNNEI. The CDR3 contains 14 residues. The ends were cut back, 5 bases at V and 0 bases at J, with 9 bases in the middle. The protocol was immunoSEQ multiplex PCR, while the TCRdb copy is restricted to in-frame clones and leaves out a portion. In the table there are tens of thousands of clones, roughly four fifths of which are singletons. Sequencing input: peripheral blood. This TCR was sampled from a man aged 70-80 years with active or convalescent COVID-19. The chain has TRBV2 and TRBJ2-3; TRBD2 might be the D (6 bases). The CDR3 coding sequence is TGTGCCAGCAGTAGCGGGTCTAGCACAGATACGCAGTATTTT. Protein product: CASSSGSSTDTQYF.